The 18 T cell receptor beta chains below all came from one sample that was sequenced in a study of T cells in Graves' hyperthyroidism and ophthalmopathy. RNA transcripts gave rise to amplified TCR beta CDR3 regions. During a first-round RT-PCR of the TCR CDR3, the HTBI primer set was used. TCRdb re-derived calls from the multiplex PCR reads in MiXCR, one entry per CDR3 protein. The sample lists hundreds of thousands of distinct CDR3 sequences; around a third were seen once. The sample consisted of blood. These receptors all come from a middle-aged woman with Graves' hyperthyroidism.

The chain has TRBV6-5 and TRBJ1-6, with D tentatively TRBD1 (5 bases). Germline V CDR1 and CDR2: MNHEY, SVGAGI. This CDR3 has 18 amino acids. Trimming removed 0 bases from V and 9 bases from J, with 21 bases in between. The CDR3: CASSYSPRQYLRSSPLHF. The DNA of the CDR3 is TGTGCCAGCAGTTACTCGCCCCGACAGTATTTAAGGAGTTCACCCCTCCACTTT.

The CDR3 coding sequence is TGTGCCACCCGACAGGGGATGGGAGAAAAACTGTTTTTT. Protein: CATRQGMGEKLFF. V is TRBV3-1 and J is TRBJ1-4; 8 nucleotides align to TRBD1. Trimming removed 10 bases from V and 8 bases from J; junction bases left unmatched: 9. The germline V gene encodes CDR1 LGHDT and CDR2 YNNKEL (reference sequence). This CDR3 has 13 residues. The full variable domain, completed using reference TRBV3-1 and TRBJ1-4, is DTAVSQTPKYLVTQMGNDKSIKCEQNLGHDTMYWYKQDSKKFLKIMFSYNNKELIINETVPNRFSPKSPDKAHLNLHINSLELGDSAVYFCATRQGMGEKLFFGSGTQLSVL.

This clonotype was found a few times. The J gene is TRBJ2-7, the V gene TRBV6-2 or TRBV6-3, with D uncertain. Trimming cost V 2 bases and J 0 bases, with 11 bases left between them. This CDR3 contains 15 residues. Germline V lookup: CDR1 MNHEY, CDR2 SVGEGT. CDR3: CASSYLGLGSYEQYF. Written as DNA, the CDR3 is TGTGCCAGCAGTTACCTCGGCCTGGGCTCCTACGAGCAGTACTTC.

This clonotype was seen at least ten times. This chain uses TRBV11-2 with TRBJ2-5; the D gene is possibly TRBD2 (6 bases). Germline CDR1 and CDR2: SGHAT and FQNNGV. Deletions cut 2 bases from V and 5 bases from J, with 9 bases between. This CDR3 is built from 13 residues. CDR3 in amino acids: CASSLTSMETQYF. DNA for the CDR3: TGTGCCAGCAGCTTAACTAGCATGGAGACCCAGTACTTC.

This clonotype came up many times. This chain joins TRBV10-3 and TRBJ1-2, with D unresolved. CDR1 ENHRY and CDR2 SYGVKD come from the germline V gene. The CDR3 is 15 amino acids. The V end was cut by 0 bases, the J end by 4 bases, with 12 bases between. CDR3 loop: CAISESPSEFYGYTF. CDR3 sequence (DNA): TGTGCCATCAGTGAGTCTCCCTCGGAGTTCTATGGCTACACCTTC.

The CDR3 protein is CSGAAGQNYEQYF. CDR3 nucleotides: TGCAGCGGGGCCGCGGGACAGAACTACGAGCAGTACTTC. The chain uses TRBV29-1 and TRBJ2-7; tentative D call: TRBD1 (7 bases). Trimming left V 7 bases short and J 3 bases short, with 16 bases between. The CDR3 is made up of 13 amino acids. CDR1 and CDR2 (germline): SQVTM, ANQGSEA.

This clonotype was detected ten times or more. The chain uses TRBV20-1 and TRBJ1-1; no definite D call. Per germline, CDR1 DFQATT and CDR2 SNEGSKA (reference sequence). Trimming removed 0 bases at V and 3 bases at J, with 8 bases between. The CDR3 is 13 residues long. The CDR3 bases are TGCAGTGCTAGAGATCACGTGGACACTGAAGCTTTCTTT. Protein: CSARDHVDTEAFF.

The CDR3 DNA reads TGTGCCAGCAGTGATGGACTAGCGGGGAAAGAGACCCAGTACTTC. It translates to CASSDGLAGKETQYF. V is TRBV2 and J is TRBJ2-5; TRBD2 matches at 12 bases. V lost 3 bases, J lost 3 bases, and 2 bases stayed unmatched. The CDR3 is made up of 15 amino acids. Looked up from germline, CDR1 is SNHLY and CDR2 is FYNNEI.

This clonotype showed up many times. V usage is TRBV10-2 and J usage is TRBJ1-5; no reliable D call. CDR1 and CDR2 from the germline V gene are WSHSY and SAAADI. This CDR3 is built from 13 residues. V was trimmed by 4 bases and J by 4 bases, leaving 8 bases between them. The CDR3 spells CASSGVINQPQHF. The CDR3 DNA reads TGCGCCAGCAGTGGGGTTATAAATCAGCCCCAGCATTTT.

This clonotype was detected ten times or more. DNA for the CDR3: TGTGCCATCAGGATAGCGGGAGCCGGGGAGCTGTTTTTT. This sequence encodes CAIRIAGAGELFF. V usage is TRBV10-3 and J usage is TRBJ2-2, with TRBD2 identical over 9 bases. CDR1 and CDR2 (germline): ENHRY, SYGVKD. J was trimmed by 6 bases and V by 6 bases; bases with no gene match: 2. The CDR3 is 13 residues long.

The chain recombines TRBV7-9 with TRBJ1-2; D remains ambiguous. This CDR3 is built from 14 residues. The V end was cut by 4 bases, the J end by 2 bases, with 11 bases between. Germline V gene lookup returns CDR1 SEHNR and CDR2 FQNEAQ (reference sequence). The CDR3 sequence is CASSWEGVNYGYTF. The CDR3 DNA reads TGTGCCAGCAGCTGGGAGGGAGTGAACTATGGCTACACCTTC. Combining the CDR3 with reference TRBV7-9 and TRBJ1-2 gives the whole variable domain DTGVSQNPRHKITKRGQNVTFRCDPISEHNRLYWYRQTLGQGPEFLTYFQNEAQLEKSRLLSDRFSAERPKGSFSTLEIQRTEQGDSAMYLCASSWEGVNYGYTFGSGTRLTVV.

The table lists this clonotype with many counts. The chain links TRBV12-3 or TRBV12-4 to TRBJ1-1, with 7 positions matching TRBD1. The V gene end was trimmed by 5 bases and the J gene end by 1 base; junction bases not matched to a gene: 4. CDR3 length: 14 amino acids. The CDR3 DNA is TGTGCCAGCAGTCTCGACAGGGCGAACACTGAAGCTTTCTTT. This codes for CASSLDRANTEAFF.

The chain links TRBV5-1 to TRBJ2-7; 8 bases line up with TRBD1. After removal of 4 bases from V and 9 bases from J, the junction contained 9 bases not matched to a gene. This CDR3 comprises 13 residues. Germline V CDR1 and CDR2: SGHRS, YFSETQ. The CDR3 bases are TGCGCCAGCAGCCCGGACAGGGATGGAGTGCAGTACTTC. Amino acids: CASSPDRDGVQYF.

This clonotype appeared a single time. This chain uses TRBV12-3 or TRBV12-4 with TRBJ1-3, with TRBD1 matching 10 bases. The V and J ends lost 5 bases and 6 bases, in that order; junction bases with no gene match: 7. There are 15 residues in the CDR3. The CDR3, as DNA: TGTGCCAGCAGTGCGGGACAGGGGAGCGAAAACACCATATATTTT. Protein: CASSAGQGSENTIYF.

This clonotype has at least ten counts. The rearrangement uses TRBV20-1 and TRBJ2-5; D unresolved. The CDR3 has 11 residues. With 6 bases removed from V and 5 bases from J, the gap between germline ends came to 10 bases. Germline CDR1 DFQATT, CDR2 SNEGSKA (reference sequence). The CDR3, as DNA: TGCAGTGCCACCCTACGGGAGACCCAGTACTTC. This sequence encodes CSATLRETQYF.

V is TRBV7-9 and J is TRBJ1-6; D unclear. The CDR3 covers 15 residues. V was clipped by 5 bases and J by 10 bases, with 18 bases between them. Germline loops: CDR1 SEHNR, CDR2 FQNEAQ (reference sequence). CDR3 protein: CASSHPGIRHSPLHF. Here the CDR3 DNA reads TGTGCCAGCAGCCACCCCGGGATCAGGCACTCACCCCTCCACTTT.

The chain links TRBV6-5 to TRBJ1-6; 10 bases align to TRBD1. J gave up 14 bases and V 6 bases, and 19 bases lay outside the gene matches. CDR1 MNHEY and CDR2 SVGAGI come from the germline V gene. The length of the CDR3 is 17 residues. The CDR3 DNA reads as TGTGCCAGCAGCCAACTATCATCCGGGACAGGGGTCCCCACCCTCCACTTT. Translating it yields CASSQLSSGTGVPTLHF.

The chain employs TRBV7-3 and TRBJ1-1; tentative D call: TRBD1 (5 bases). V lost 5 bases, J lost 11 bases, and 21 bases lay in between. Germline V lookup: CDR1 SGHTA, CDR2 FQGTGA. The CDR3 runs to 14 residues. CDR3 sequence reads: CASSPRGTGFFAFF. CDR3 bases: TGTGCCAGCAGCCCCCGGGGGACCGGTTTTTTCGCTTTCTTT.